This T cell receptor beta chain was profiled in a study of regulatory T cells in long-lasting Graves disease. The time point is: newly diagnosed GD, antithyroid drugs for less than 3 months. With RNA extracted from PBMCs as input, the TCR library was made. Arm-PCR of CDR3 regions with iRepertoire HTBI primers generated TCR beta libraries. TCRdb recomputed calls from the multiplex PCR reads with MiXCR, one row per CDR3 protein. The sample contains about 360,000 distinct CDR3 sequences, around 15% of which appear only once. This CDR3 has 13 amino acids. CDR1 is MGHDK, CDR2 SYGVNS, per germline. J lost 4 bases, V lost 8 bases, and 5 bases had no gene match. This same sample was also part of a study on T cells in Graves' hyperthyroidism and ophthalmopathy. That source notes: HTBI primers were the set used in a first-round RT-PCR of the TCR CDR3.

Sequences were derived from peripheral blood mononuclear cells (PBMCs), sampled at new diagnosis, from a patient treated with antithyroid drugs. V is TRBV25-1 and J is TRBJ2-1, with 7 nucleotides matching TRBD2. This clonotype originated in a woman aged 18-29 years with Graves disease. The CDR3 region is CASSGGEYNEQFF. The CDR3 nucleotides read TGTGCCAGCTCGGGGGGAGAATACAATGAGCAGTTCTTC.